Following are 8 T cell receptor beta chains from one sample sequenced in a study of cytomegalovirus exposure and HLA in healthy donors. The protocol was immunoSEQ multiplex PCR, while the TCRdb copy is restricted to in-frame clones and leaves out a portion. The data show 130,000 to 150,000 clones, just under 85% seen once. Specimen: PBMCs. These receptors were obtained from a woman younger than 45 in good health and CMV-seronegative.

This clone came up a few times. V usage is TRBV20-1 and J usage is TRBJ2-5; the D is unclear. CDR1 and CDR2 from the germline V gene are DFQATT and SNEGSKA (reference sequence). Trimming cost V 4 bases and J 2 bases, with 5 bases left between them. The CDR3 has 11 residues. CDR3 sequence: CSATNQETQYF. Written as DNA, the CDR3 is TGCAGTGCTACCAATCAAGAGACCCAGTACTTC.

The chain joins TRBV15 to TRBJ1-2, with 8 bases that match TRBD1. Per the germline V gene, CDR1 is LNHNV and CDR2 is YYDKDF (reference sequence). CDR3 length: 16 residues. V lost 0 bases to trimming and J lost 5 bases; unmatched junction nucleotides: 8. CDR3 sequence reads: CATSRDRGQDDYGYTF. CDR3 in DNA: TGTGCCACCAGCAGAGATAGGGGACAGGACGATTATGGCTACACCTTC. Full variable domain (remainder filled in from reference TRBV15 and TRBJ1-2): DAMVIQNPRYQVTQFGKPVTLSCSQTLNHNVMYWYQQKSSQAPKLLFHYYDKDFNNEADTPDNFQSRRPNTSFCFLDIRSPGLGDTAMYLCATSRDRGQDDYGYTFGSGTRLTVV.

The rearrangement joins TRBV4-2 to TRBJ2-5; D is possibly TRBD2 (6 bases). V was clipped by 3 bases and J by 3 bases, with 11 bases between them. CDR3 length equals 14 residues. The V gene's germline CDR1 is LGHNA and CDR2 YNFKEQ. In DNA, the CDR3 is TGTGCCAGCAGCCACCCGGGGGAGGAAGAGACCCAGTACTTC. It is translated as CASSHPGEEETQYF.

CDR3 sequence reads: CASSGRRSGTDTQYF. As DNA, the CDR3 is TGCGCCAGCAGCGGTCGCAGGTCTGGGACAGATACGCAGTATTTT. The chain joins TRBV4-1 to TRBJ2-3; no clear D gene. The V gene's germline CDR1 is MGHRA and CDR2 YSYEKL. This CDR3 comprises 15 residues. The V end lost 5 bases, the J end lost 3 bases, and 15 bases lay between the germline ends.

The CDR3: CASSQGTDYEQYF. In nucleotides, the CDR3 is TGTGCCAGCTCACAGGGGACAGACTACGAGCAGTACTTC. This chain joins TRBV18 and TRBJ2-7, with 7 bases aligning to TRBD1. The CDR3 consists of 13 residues. With 4 bases clipped from V and 3 bases from J, the junction kept 3 bases outside the gene matches. CDR1 KGHSH and CDR2 LQKENI come from the germline V gene.

CDR3 loop: CASSRQYPWEQYF. CDR3 DNA sequence: TGTGCCAGCAGTCGACAGTACCCCTGGGAGCAGTACTTC. The chain recombines TRBV6-6 with TRBJ2-7; TRBD1 is a possible D gene (5 bases). V dropped 5 bases and J dropped 7 bases, with 15 bases sitting between them. The CDR3 runs 13 residues. The germline V gene has CDR1 MNHNY and CDR2 SVGAGI (reference sequence).

The CDR3 reads CASSDGNSNQPQHF. The CDR3 DNA sequence: TGTGCCAGCAGCGACGGGAATAGCAATCAGCCCCAGCATTTT. This chain joins TRBV2 and TRBJ1-5; D uncertain. The germline gives CDR1 SNHLY, CDR2 FYNNEI. The CDR3 length is 14 residues. V gave up 6 bases and J gave up 0 bases, with 9 bases separating them. Together with reference TRBV2 and TRBJ1-5, the CDR3 gives the full variable domain: EPEVTQTPSHQVTQMGQEVILRCVPISNHLYFYWYRQILGQKVEFLVSFYNNEISEKSEIFDDQFSVERPDGSNFTLKIRSTKLEDSAMYFCASSDGNSNQPQHFGDGTRLSIL.

The rearrangement joins TRBV7-2 to TRBJ2-5; D might be TRBD2 (7 bases). Germline V CDR1 and CDR2: SGHTA, FQGNSA. V was trimmed by 7 bases and J by 5 bases, leaving 17 bases between them. The CDR3 length is 14 residues. The CDR3 bases are TGTGCCAGCAAAAATGGGGGGGCAGGGGAGACCCAGTACTTC. It yields the protein CASKNGGAGETQYF.